These 17 T cell receptor beta chains were sequenced from one sample in a study of T cells after yellow fever vaccination. In TCRdb, the 5' RACE reads were re-called with MiXCR into one record per CDR3 protein. In the table there are about 73,000 distinct CDR3 sequences, roughly 7.4% of which are singletons. The sample was CD8+ T cells sorted from PBMCs, taken on the day of the yellow fever booster vaccination. The receptors stem from a man in his thirties or forties who received the YFV17D yellow fever vaccine.

This clonotype was detected ten times or more. The chain uses TRBV2 and TRBJ2-5; no clear D. Looked up from germline, CDR1 is SNHLY and CDR2 is FYNNEI. The V end lost 1 base, the J end lost 5 bases, and 5 bases lay between the germline ends. The CDR3 spans 12 residues. As DNA, the CDR3 is TGTGCCAGCAGTGAAGAGGCCGAGACCCAGTACTTC. Translating gives CASSEEAETQYF.

This clonotype was detected a few times. J is TRBJ2-7 and V is TRBV10-3; 13 nucleotides agree with TRBD2. The trim removed 7 bases at V and 1 base at J, leaving 10 bases unmatched. Per germline, CDR1 ENHRY and CDR2 SYGVKD. This CDR3 comprises 17 residues. The CDR3 region is CAIKLGPGLAGSYEQYF. The CDR3 DNA is TGTGCCATCAAACTAGGCCCGGGACTAGCGGGATCCTACGAGCAGTACTTC.

V usage is TRBV12-3 or TRBV12-4 and J usage is TRBJ2-7; 12 nucleotides match TRBD2. CDR3 size: 14 residues. Trimming at V came to 8 bases and at J to 5 bases, leaving 7 bases not matched to a gene. As DNA, the CDR3 is TGTGCCAGCCTGGGGCTAGCGGGAGGGGACGAGCAGTACTTC. Its protein product is CASLGLAGGDEQYF.

This clonotype has only a few counts. The chain employs TRBV28 and TRBJ2-1, with 10 bases identical to TRBD2. The CDR3 loop spans 15 amino acids. Looked up from germline, CDR1 is MDHEN and CDR2 is SYDVKM. V lost 5 bases, J lost 5 bases, and 6 bases stayed unmatched. This CDR3 reads CASSQGTSAHNEQFF. As DNA, the CDR3 is TGTGCCAGCAGTCAAGGGACTAGCGCCCACAATGAGCAGTTCTTC. Together with reference TRBV28 and TRBJ2-1, the CDR3 gives the full variable domain: DVKVTQSSRYLVKRTGEKVFLECVQDMDHENMFWYRQDPGLGLRLIYFSYDVKMKEKGDIPEGYSVSREKKERFSLILESASTNQTSMYLCASSQGTSAHNEQFFGPGTRLTVL.

The V call is TRBV7-2, the J call TRBJ2-7; tentative D call: TRBD2 (5 bases). From germline, CDR1 is SGHTA and CDR2 FQGNSA. The V end lost 1 base, the J end lost 0 bases, and 16 bases lay between the germline ends. The CDR3 covers 17 residues. In DNA, the CDR3 is TGTGCCAGCAGCTTAGTTTGGGAGACACCTAGCTCCTACGAGCAGTACTTC. This translates into CASSLVWETPSSYEQYF.

This clonotype was counted at least ten times. J is TRBJ2-7 and V is TRBV3-1; D is possibly TRBD1 or TRBD2 (5 bases each). Trimming shortened V by 3 bases and J by 0 bases, and 18 bases separated the two germline ends. The germline gives CDR1 LGHDT, CDR2 YNNKEL (reference sequence). The CDR3 has 17 residues. CDR3 bases: TGTGCCAGCAGCCATCCACCGGGACGAATGAGCTCCTACGAGCAGTACTTC. Protein sequence: CASSHPPGRMSSYEQYF.

This clonotype was seen a few times. The chain recombines TRBV6-5 with TRBJ2-7; 10 positions match TRBD2. The CDR3 runs to 15 residues. The ends lost 3 bases at V and 6 bases at J; junction bases unmatched: 8. Germline CDR1 is MNHEY and CDR2 is SVGAGI. This CDR3 is CASSYQREGHVEQYF. CDR3 DNA sequence: TGTGCCAGCAGTTATCAGCGGGAGGGCCATGTCGAGCAGTACTTC.

This clonotype was detected ten times or more. V usage is TRBV7-8 and J usage is TRBJ2-7; 11 bases align to TRBD2. This CDR3 has 15 amino acids. Per germline, CDR1 SGHVS and CDR2 FQNEAQ. After removal of 1 base from V and 3 bases from J, the junction contained 2 bases not matched to a gene. CDR3 nucleotide sequence: TGTGCCAGCAGCTTAGGACTAGCGGGGCTCTACGAGCAGTACTTC. Translated: CASSLGLAGLYEQYF.

Many counts were recorded for this clonotype. The chain links TRBV15 to TRBJ2-7; D gene uncertain. Germline-derived CDR1 and CDR2 are LNHNV and YYDKDF (reference sequence). V was shortened by 2 bases and J by 2 bases, with 10 bases between the two germline ends. The CDR3 contains 14 residues. CDR3 DNA sequence: TGTGCCACCAGCAGAAAAGGCCTAGCCTACGAGCAGTACTTC. Protein: CATSRKGLAYEQYF.

The chain employs TRBV4-1 and TRBJ2-5; a weak D match, TRBD1 (6 bases). The CDR3 is made up of 14 amino acids. Germline lookup yields CDR1 MGHRA and CDR2 YSYEKL. Deletions cut 2 bases from V and 11 bases from J, with 18 bases between. The CDR3, as DNA: TGCGCCAGCAGCCAACCCGGGCAGGGACACCGTCAGTACTTC. Translation: CASSQPGQGHRQYF.

V is TRBV7-2 and J is TRBJ1-2, with unresolved D. V shed 5 bases and J shed 7 bases, with 11 bases lying between them. This CDR3 contains 12 residues. Germline V lookup: CDR1 SGHTA, CDR2 FQGNSA. The CDR3 loop is CASSQNGIGYTF. In DNA, the CDR3 is TGTGCCAGCAGCCAAAACGGGATTGGCTACACCTTC.

This clonotype was observed at least ten times. The chain has TRBV28 and TRBJ2-7, with TRBD1 identical over 9 bases. The CDR3 loop spans 17 amino acids. J was trimmed by 0 bases and V by 11 bases; bases with no gene match: 17. Per germline, CDR1 MDHEN and CDR2 SYDVKM. The CDR3 is CAVEQGAPLGVSYEQYF. The CDR3 nucleotides read TGTGCCGTAGAACAGGGGGCGCCGCTGGGAGTCTCCTACGAGCAGTACTTC.

The chain joins TRBV27 to TRBJ2-1, with D possibly being TRBD2 (5 bases). Per germline, CDR1 MNHEY and CDR2 SMNVEV (reference sequence). Trimming removed 8 bases from V and 9 bases from J, with 26 bases in between. The CDR3 has 16 amino acids. CDR3 DNA: TGTGCCAGCGCCCAATCCGGAGCTAGCCAGATCGGTGAGCAGTTCTTC. Its protein is CASAQSGASQIGEQFF.

This clonotype was detected a few times. The chain carries TRBV6-1 and TRBJ1-2, with a possible D match to TRBD1 (5 bases). This CDR3 has 13 residues. V lost 1 base to trimming and J lost 4 bases, with 7 bases between them. Germline CDR1 and CDR2: MNHNS and SASEGT. The CDR3 protein is CASSEGRVYGYTF. As DNA, the CDR3 is TGTGCCAGCAGTGAAGGCAGGGTCTATGGCTACACCTTC.

This clonotype was seen a few times. The CDR3 loop reads CASSVAQGTSGSDEQYF. CDR3 coding DNA: TGTGCCAGCAGCGTAGCCCAGGGGACTAGCGGGAGTGACGAGCAGTACTTC. The chain employs TRBV9 and TRBJ2-7; TRBD2 aligns across 14 bases. This CDR3 has 17 residues. The germline V gene has CDR1 SGDLS and CDR2 YYNGEE. V lost 0 bases and J lost 5; bases outside the gene matches: 7.

The chain couples TRBV9 to TRBJ2-5; tentatively, D is TRBD2 (6 bases). Trimming took 0 bases from V and 5 from J, leaving 17 bases between them. The CDR3 runs to 16 residues. In germline, CDR1 is SGDLS, CDR2 YYNGEE. CDR3 loop: CASSVVRDFNMETQYF. The CDR3 DNA follows: TGTGCCAGCAGCGTAGTGAGGGACTTCAACATGGAGACCCAGTACTTC.

This clonotype was seen ten or more times. The CDR3: CASSLPGTGGYEQYF. For the CDR3, the DNA is TGTGCCAGCAGCTTACCCGGGACAGGGGGCTACGAGCAGTACTTC. The rearrangement links TRBV7-8 to TRBJ2-7; 11 positions agree with TRBD1. V lost 2 bases, J lost 3 bases, and 3 bases stayed unmatched. This CDR3 has 15 amino acids. The germline V gene encodes CDR1 SGHVS and CDR2 FQNEAQ.